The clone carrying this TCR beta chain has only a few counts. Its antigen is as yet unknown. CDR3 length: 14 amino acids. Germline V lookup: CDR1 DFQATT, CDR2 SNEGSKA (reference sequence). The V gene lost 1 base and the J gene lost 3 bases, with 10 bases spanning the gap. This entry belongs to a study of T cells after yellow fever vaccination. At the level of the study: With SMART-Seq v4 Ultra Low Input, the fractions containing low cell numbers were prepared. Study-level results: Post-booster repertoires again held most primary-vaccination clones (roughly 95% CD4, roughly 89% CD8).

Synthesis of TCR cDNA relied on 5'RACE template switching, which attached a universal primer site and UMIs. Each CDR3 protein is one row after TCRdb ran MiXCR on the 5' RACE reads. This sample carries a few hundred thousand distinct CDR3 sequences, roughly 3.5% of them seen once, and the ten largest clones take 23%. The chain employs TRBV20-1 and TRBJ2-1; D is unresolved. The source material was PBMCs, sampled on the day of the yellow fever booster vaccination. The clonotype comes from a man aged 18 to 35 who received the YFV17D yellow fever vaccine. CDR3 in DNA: TGCAGTGCTAGAGTCCCGGTCAGCTACAATGAGCAGTTCTTC. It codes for CSARVPVSYNEQFF.